A selection of T cell receptor beta chains follows, all from one sample in a study of cytomegalovirus exposure and HLA in healthy donors. Clones were sequenced by immunoSEQ multiplex PCR, and TCRdb holds only the in-frame ones, with some missing. This sample has 160,000 or so clones, with 84% found just once. The sample taken for sequencing was PBMCs. The receptor source for this set is a man between 18 and 35 years old in good health and CMV-seronegative. Both conserved end residues are part of each CDR3. A D gene is named only where the DNA matches it firmly. Clone size is given for some rows only: seen once, a few or many times, or a class if the clone is expanded.

>once|TRBV30|TRBJ2-5|.
CAWSVSGQRQETQYF
TGTGCCTGGAGTGTAAGTGGTCAGCGCCAAGAGACCCAGTACTTC
>.|TRBV5-1|TRBJ1-2|.
CASSLRYLQGRYGYTF
TGCGCCAGCAGCCTGAGGTACTTACAGGGTCGGTATGGCTACACCTTC
>.|TRBV19|TRBJ2-1|.
CASSHRPRSSYNEQFF
TGTGCCAGTAGTCACCGTCCTAGGAGCTCCTACAATGAGCAGTTCTTC
>once|TRBV7-9|TRBJ2-6|.
CASSLRRARSGANVLTF
TGTGCCAGCAGCTTGCGCAGGGCAAGGTCTGGGGCCAACGTCCTGACTTTC
>.|TRBV5-8|TRBJ2-7|.
CASSLGVRVTYEQYF
TGTGCCAGCAGCTTGGGGGTCAGGGTCACCTACGAGCAGTACTTC
>.|TRBV7-9|TRBJ2-1|TRBD1
CASRLSTGDSYNEQFF
TGTGCCAGCAGATTATCGACAGGGGATTCCTACAATGAGCAGTTCTTC
>.|TRBV7-3|TRBJ2-7|.
CASSLGTSSSYEQYF
TGTGCCAGCAGCTTGGGGACTTCTAGCTCCTACGAGCAGTACTTC
>.|TRBV6-1|TRBJ2-7|TRBD2
CASSWGAGGPAQYF
TGTGCCAGCAGCTGGGGAGCGGGGGGGCCGGCGCAGTACTTC
>.|TRBV28|TRBJ1-4|TRBD1
CASSTGGLNEKLFF
TGTGCCAGCAGTACAGGGGGACTTAATGAAAAACTGTTTTTT
>.|TRBV27|TRBJ2-1|.
CASSSNLNSNEQFF
TGTGCCAGCAGTTCAAACTTGAACTCGAATGAGCAGTTCTTC
>.|TRBV18|TRBJ2-5|TRBD1
CASSSGTAETQYF
TGTGCCAGCTCCTCCGGGACAGCAGAGACCCAGTACTTC
>.|TRBV28|TRBJ1-2|.
CASSLRYGYTF
TGTGCCAGCAGTTTGAGGTATGGCTACACCTTC
>.|TRBV7-9|TRBJ2-3|.
CASSLQGPPTDTQYF
TGTGCCAGCAGCTTACAGGGGCCGCCCACAGATACGCAGTATTTT
>.|TRBV5-8|TRBJ2-7|.
CASSFAGATYEQYF
TGTGCCAGCAGCTTTGCGGGGGCAACCTACGAGCAGTACTTC
>few|TRBV4-1|TRBJ2-2|.
CASSQDGGVIPGELFF
TGCGCCAGCAGCCAAGATGGAGGGGTGATCCCCGGGGAGCTGTTTTTT
>.|TRBV4-1|TRBJ2-7|TRBD2
CASSPRATSGSYEQYF
TGCGCCAGCAGCCCCCGGGCAACTAGCGGCTCCTACGAGCAGTACTTC
>once|TRBV2|TRBJ1-6|.
CASQRFPGFDSPLHF
TGTGCCAGCCAGCGATTTCCGGGATTCGATTCACCCCTCCACTTT
>few|TRBV7-6|TRBJ1-5|.
CASSLEQGWVDQPQHF
TGTGCCAGCAGCTTAGAGCAGGGGTGGGTTGATCAGCCCCAGCATTTT
>.|TRBV29-1|TRBJ2-7|TRBD2
CSVERLAGGPGQYF
TGCAGCGTTGAAAGGCTAGCGGGAGGCCCAGGGCAGTACTTC
>.|TRBV2|TRBJ1-4|.
CASWGYTGSDEKLFF
TGTGCCAGCTGGGGCTACACCGGTTCTGATGAAAAACTGTTTTTT
>.|TRBV7-3|TRBJ2-2|TRBD2
CASSSLAGGSGELFF
TGTGCCAGCAGCTCGCTAGCGGGGGGCTCCGGGGAGCTGTTTTTT
>.|TRBV13|TRBJ2-3|TRBD2
CASEGTSGGAAQYF
TGTGCCTCCGAGGGGACTAGCGGGGGGGCCGCGCAGTATTTT
>few|TRBV19|TRBJ2-7|TRBD1
CASSIGRTGIYEQYF
TGTGCCAGTAGTATAGGACGGACAGGGATCTACGAGCAGTACTTC
>.|TRBV4-1|TRBJ2-1|TRBD2
CASSQLSGGANEQFF
TGCGCCAGCAGCCAGCTTAGCGGGGGGGCCAATGAGCAGTTCTTC
>once|TRBV7-2|TRBJ2-7|.
CASSDYTGVEQYF
TGTGCCAGCAGCGACTACACCGGGGTCGAGCAGTACTTC
>.|TRBV27|TRBJ2-7|TRBD2
CASSWGGRDEQYF
TGTGCCAGCAGTTGGGGAGGGAGGGACGAGCAGTACTTC
>.|TRBV10-3|TRBJ1-3|.
CAISERTQGSGNTIYF
TGTGCCATCAGTGAGCGCACGCAGGGCTCTGGAAACACCATATATTTT
>.|TRBV2|TRBJ2-4|TRBD2
CASSDSGSYGKNIQYF
TGTGCCAGCAGTGACAGCGGGAGTTATGGCAAAAACATTCAGTACTTC